This T cell receptor beta chain was identified in a study of OX40 agonist ivuxolimab in advanced cancers. Points on this clone: Its antigen is still unknown.

V lost 3 bases to trimming and J lost 4 bases, with 7 bases between them. Per germline, CDR1 MDHEN and CDR2 SYDVKM. This CDR3 contains 13 residues. The protocol was immunoSEQ multiplex PCR, while the TCRdb copy is restricted to in-frame clones and leaves out a portion. The profile covers about 50,000 clones, with about 93% appearing a single time and about 24% taken by the ten largest. The study, taken as a whole, reports: The authors did not determine the antigen specificity of the expanded peripheral T cells. CD8+ T cells averaged more expanded clones than CD4+.

The chain is built from TRBV28 and TRBJ1-5; no definite D call. The clonotype was recovered from an adult with an advanced solid tumor such as melanoma, head and neck, liver or kidney cancer. The sequencing here drew on CD4+ or CD8+ T cells sorted from blood, taken in a trial of the OX40 agonist ivuxolimab. CDR3 sequence reads: CASSFPDNQPQHF. The CDR3 nucleotides read TGTGCCAGCAGTTTTCCCGATAATCAGCCCCAGCATTTT.